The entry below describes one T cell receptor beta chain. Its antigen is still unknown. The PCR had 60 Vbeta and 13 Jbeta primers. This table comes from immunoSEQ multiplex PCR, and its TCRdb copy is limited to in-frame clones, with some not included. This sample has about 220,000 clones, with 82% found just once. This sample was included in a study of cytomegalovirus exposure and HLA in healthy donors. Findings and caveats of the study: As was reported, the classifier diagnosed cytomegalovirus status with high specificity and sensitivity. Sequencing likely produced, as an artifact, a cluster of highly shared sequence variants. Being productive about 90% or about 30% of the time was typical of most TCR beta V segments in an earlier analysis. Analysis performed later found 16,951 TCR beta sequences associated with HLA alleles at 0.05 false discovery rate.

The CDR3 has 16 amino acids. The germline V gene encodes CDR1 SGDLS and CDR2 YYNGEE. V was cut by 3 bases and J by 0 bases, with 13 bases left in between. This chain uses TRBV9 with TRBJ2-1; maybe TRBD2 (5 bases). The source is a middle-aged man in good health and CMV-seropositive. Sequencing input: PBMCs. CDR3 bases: TGTGCCAGCAGCGCGAGGGAAGCGGCCTCCTACAATGAGCAGTTCTTC. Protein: CASSAREAASYNEQFF.